These 18 T cell receptor beta chains came from one sample sequenced in a study of blood T cell repertoires in COVID-19. Using immunoSEQ multiplex PCR, the repertoire was profiled, and TCRdb retains in-frame clones only, with some absent. The repertoire has 84,000 or so clones, under 80% of them found once; the top ten carry less than 10%. The sample consisted of peripheral blood. All receptors come from a human donor in a cohort sampled during active COVID-19.

This clone was observed a few times. Other DNA sequences in this sample translate to the same CDR3. V gene TRBV9 combines with J gene TRBJ1-2; D perhaps matches TRBD1 (5 bases). The ends were cut back, 0 bases at V and 2 bases at J, with 8 bases in the middle. CDR1 is SGDLS, CDR2 YYNGEE, per germline. This CDR3 has 14 residues. The CDR3 DNA is TGTGCCAGCAGCGTAGATCCAGGGAACTATGGCTACACCTTC. This codes for CASSVDPGNYGYTF.

This clone has just a few counts. The rearrangement links TRBV7-9 to TRBJ2-7, with TRBD2 matching 9 bases. The germline CDR1 and CDR2 sequences are SEHNR and FQNEAQ (reference sequence). Unmatched junction bases numbered 3, after V lost 5 bases and J lost 1 base. This CDR3 is 14 amino acids long. This CDR3 is CASSRTSVSYEQYF. In DNA form, the CDR3 reads TGTGCCAGCAGCCGGACTAGCGTGTCCTACGAGCAGTACTTC.

The chain couples TRBV7-7 to TRBJ2-2; a weak D match, TRBD2 (5 bases). Per the germline V gene, CDR1 is SSHAT and CDR2 is FNYEAQ (reference sequence). CDR3 length: 13 amino acids. Between the trimmed V and J ends, which lost 4 bases and 6 bases, there was a span of 9 bases. This chain's CDR3 is CASSSDYAGELFF. CDR3 bases: TGTGCCAGCAGCTCTGACTATGCCGGGGAGCTGTTTTTT.

The J gene is TRBJ1-2, the V gene TRBV6-5; D is ambiguous. The ends were cut back, 3 bases at V and 4 bases at J, with 12 bases in the middle. CDR3 length: 14 amino acids. CDR1 is MNHEY and CDR2 is SVGAGI in the germline V gene. CDR3 coding DNA: TGTGCCAGCAGTTATAGCGGGGATTTCTATGGCTACACCTTC. It encodes CASSYSGDFYGYTF.

This chain joins TRBV25-1 and TRBJ1-6, with 7 bases matching TRBD1. The CDR3 loop spans 16 amino acids. In germline, CDR1 is MGHDK, CDR2 SYGVNS. V trimming: 6 bases; J trimming: 0 bases; junction bases outside the gene matches: 5. The CDR3 loop reads CASSPRGVSYNSPLHF. CDR3 DNA sequence: TGTGCCAGCAGCCCCAGGGGGGTCTCCTATAATTCACCCCTCCACTTT.

The table lists this clone with many counts. The gene calls are TRBV6-4 and TRBJ2-2, with TRBD2 matching over 9 bases. Germline trimming cut 0 bases from V and 4 bases from J; bases unmatched to any gene: 3. In germline, CDR1 is MRHNA, CDR2 SNTAGT. CDR3 size: 16 residues. In DNA form, the CDR3 reads TGTGCCAGCAGTGACTCGCAGCGGGGGGCCACCGGGGAGCTGTTTTTT. Amino acids: CASSDSQRGATGELFF.

The gene calls are TRBV5-1 and TRBJ1-2; tentative D call: TRBD1 (5 bases). The V end lost 0 bases, the J end lost 2 bases, and 8 bases lay between the germline ends. From germline, CDR1 is SGHRS and CDR2 YFSETQ. This CDR3 contains 14 residues. CDR3 in DNA: TGCGCCAGCAGCTTGGATACAGGAAACTATGGCTACACCTTC. Its protein product is CASSLDTGNYGYTF.

The gene calls are TRBV5-1 and TRBJ1-1; 7 bases agree with TRBD1. CDR3 length: 17 amino acids. The germline V gene has CDR1 SGHRS and CDR2 YFSETQ. With 1 base clipped from V and 1 base from J, the junction kept 10 bases outside the gene matches. DNA for the CDR3: TGCGCCAGCAGCTTGTTAGGGGGCGAAGGTGGGAACACTGAAGCTTTCTTT. Protein: CASSLLGGEGGNTEAFF.

This chain connects TRBV5-1 to TRBJ2-7, with a possible D match to TRBD2 (7 bases). The CDR3 sequence is 16 residues long. CDR1 SGHRS and CDR2 YFSETQ come from the germline V gene. V shed 0 bases and J shed 6 bases, with 19 bases lying between them. The CDR3 sequence is CASSLDLGGGPLEQYF. CDR3 sequence (DNA): TGCGCCAGCAGCTTGGACTTGGGGGGGGGCCCCCTCGAGCAGTACTTC.

The chain employs TRBV18 and TRBJ1-2, with 11 bases aligning to TRBD1. The CDR3 is made up of 16 amino acids. Per the germline V gene, CDR1 is KGHSH and CDR2 is LQKENI. V shed 0 bases, J shed 8 bases, and the junction held 8 bases outside the gene matches. The DNA of the CDR3 is TGTGCCAGCTCACCACCGGGGGACAGGGGGGAAGAGGGCTACACCTTC. Its translation: CASSPPGDRGEEGYTF.

This clone was seen just once. J is TRBJ1-6 and V is TRBV16, with 9 bases that match TRBD1. V lost 2 bases and J lost 10; bases outside the gene matches: 3. CDR1 is KGHSY and CDR2 is FQNENV in the germline V gene. This CDR3 comprises 14 residues. CDR3 loop: CASSQRTGDSPLHF. The CDR3 DNA is TGTGCCAGCAGCCAACGGACAGGGGACTCACCCCTCCACTTT.

The chain couples TRBV6-5 to TRBJ1-2; D possibly corresponds to TRBD1 (5 bases). Germline V lookup: CDR1 MNHEY, CDR2 SVGAGI. V lost 6 bases to trimming and J lost 4 bases, with 6 bases between them. The CDR3 sequence is 11 residues long. In nucleotides, the CDR3 is TGTGCCAGCAGGGGGCTCTATGGCTACACCTTC. Encoded protein: CASRGLYGYTF.

The chain recombines TRBV6-6 with TRBJ1-2; TRBD1 agrees at 8 bases. This CDR3 comprises 15 residues. V lost 5 bases to trimming and J lost 2 bases; unmatched junction nucleotides: 7. The V gene's germline CDR1 is MNHNY and CDR2 SVGAGI (reference sequence). The CDR3 here is CASSTGQGSNYGYTF. CDR3 DNA sequence: TGTGCCAGCAGTACCGGACAGGGTTCGAACTATGGCTACACCTTC.

The chain employs TRBV28 and TRBJ2-3; tentatively, D is TRBD2 (6 bases). The CDR3 consists of 12 residues. Germline-derived CDR1 and CDR2 are MDHEN and SYDVKM. Trimming pared 5 bases from V and 7 bases from J, leaving 10 bases between. The CDR3 bases are TGTGCCAGCAGTACCCGGGGGAATACGCAGTATTTT. It yields the protein CASSTRGNTQYF.

This chain connects TRBV5-4 to TRBJ1-2; D unclear. V was clipped by 0 bases and J by 4 bases, with 7 bases between them. This CDR3 has 13 residues. Germline assignment: CDR1 SGHNT and CDR2 YYREEE (reference sequence). The CDR3 nucleotides are TGTGCCAGCAGCTTGGACCAGGTCTATGGCTACACCTTC. It specifies CASSLDQVYGYTF.

The rearrangement uses TRBV19 and TRBJ1-2; TRBD1 aligns across 7 bases. J lost 4 bases, V lost 4 bases, and 15 bases had no gene match. Germline lookup yields CDR1 LNHDA and CDR2 SQIVND (reference sequence). The CDR3 sequence is 17 residues long. The CDR3 protein is CASSKMGQRGSGYGYTF. The DNA of the CDR3 is TGTGCCAGTAGTAAAATGGGACAGAGGGGGTCGGGCTATGGCTACACCTTC.

The chain is built from TRBV6-5 and TRBJ1-2; 7 bases are a match to TRBD1. The CDR3 has 15 amino acids. V was clipped by 6 bases and J by 4 bases; unmatched bases: 11. Per the germline V gene, CDR1 is MNHEY and CDR2 is SVGAGI. CDR3 coding DNA: TGTGCCAGCAGAGCATACAGGGGACGCGGCTATGGCTACACCTTC. Translating it yields CASRAYRGRGYGYTF.

This clone has only a few counts. The chain links TRBV20-1 to TRBJ1-1, with TRBD1 matching 9 bases. Unmatched junction bases numbered 9, after V lost 3 bases and J lost 4 bases. Per the germline V gene, CDR1 is DFQATT and CDR2 is SNEGSKA (reference sequence). The CDR3 has 15 amino acids. This CDR3 is CSASGTGQGFTEAFF. CDR3 bases: TGCAGTGCTAGTGGTACGGGACAGGGCTTCACTGAAGCTTTCTTT.